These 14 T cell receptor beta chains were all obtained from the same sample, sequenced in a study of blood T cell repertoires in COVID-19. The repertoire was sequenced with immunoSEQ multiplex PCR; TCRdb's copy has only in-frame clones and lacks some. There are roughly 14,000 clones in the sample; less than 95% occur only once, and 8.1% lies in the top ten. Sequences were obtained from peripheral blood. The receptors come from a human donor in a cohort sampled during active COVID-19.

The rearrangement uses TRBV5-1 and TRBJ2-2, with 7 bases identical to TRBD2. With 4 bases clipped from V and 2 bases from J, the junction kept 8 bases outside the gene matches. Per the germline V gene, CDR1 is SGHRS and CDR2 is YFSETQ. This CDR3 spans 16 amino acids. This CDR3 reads CASSPTGGGNTGELFF. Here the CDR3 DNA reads TGCGCCAGCAGCCCAACTGGGGGGGGAAACACCGGGGAGCTGTTTTTT.

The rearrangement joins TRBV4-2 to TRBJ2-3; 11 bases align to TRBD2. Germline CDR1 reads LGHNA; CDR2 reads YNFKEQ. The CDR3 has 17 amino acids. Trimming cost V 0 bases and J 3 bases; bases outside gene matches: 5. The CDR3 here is CASSQELGTSGTDTQYF. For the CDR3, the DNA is TGTGCCAGCAGCCAAGAGCTAGGGACTAGCGGAACAGATACGCAGTATTTT.

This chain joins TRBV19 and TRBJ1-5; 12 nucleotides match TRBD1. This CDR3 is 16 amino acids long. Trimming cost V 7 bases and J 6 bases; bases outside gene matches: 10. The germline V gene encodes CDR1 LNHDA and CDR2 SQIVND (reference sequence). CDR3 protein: CASTTGGTGGFQPQHF. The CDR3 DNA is TGTGCCAGTACCACGGGGGGGACAGGGGGCTTTCAGCCCCAGCATTTT.

DNA for the CDR3: TGTGCCAGCACCCGGACTAGCGGGATACTAAAAGAGACCCAGTACTTC. Amino acid sequence: CASTRTSGILKETQYF. The rearrangement uses TRBV21-1 and TRBJ2-5; TRBD2, the table's D call, lacks a check against the DNA. TRBV21-1 is a documented pseudogene. The CDR3 consists of 16 residues.

CDR3 nucleotide sequence: TGCGCCAGCAGGACTAGCGACTTTTTATACAATGAGCAGTTCTTC. It yields the protein CASRTSDFLYNEQFF. This sequence joins TRBV10-2 and TRBJ2-1; 8 bases are shared with TRBD2. V was pared by 6 bases and J by 4 bases, with 8 bases of the junction left unmatched. Germline V gene data show CDR1 as WSHSY and CDR2 as SAAADI. The length of the CDR3 is 15 residues.

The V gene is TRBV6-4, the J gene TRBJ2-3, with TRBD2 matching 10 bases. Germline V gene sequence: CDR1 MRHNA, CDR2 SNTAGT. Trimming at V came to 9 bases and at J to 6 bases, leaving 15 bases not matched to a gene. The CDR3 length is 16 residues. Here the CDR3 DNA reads TGTGCCAGTTCACAATCGGCAGCGGGGGGGCCTGATACGCAGTATTTT. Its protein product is CASSQSAAGGPDTQYF.

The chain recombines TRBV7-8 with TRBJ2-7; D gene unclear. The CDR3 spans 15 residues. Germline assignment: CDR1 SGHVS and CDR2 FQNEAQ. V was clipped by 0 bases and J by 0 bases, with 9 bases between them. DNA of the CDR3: TGTGCCAGCAGCTTAGCGGGCCTCGGCTCCTACGAGCAGTACTTC. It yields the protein CASSLAGLGSYEQYF.

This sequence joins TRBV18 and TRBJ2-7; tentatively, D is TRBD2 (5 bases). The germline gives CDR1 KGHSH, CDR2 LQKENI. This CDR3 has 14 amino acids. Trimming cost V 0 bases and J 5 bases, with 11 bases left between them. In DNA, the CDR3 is TGTGCCAGCTCACCACCGTGGACTTTCCACGAGCAGTACTTC. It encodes CASSPPWTFHEQYF.

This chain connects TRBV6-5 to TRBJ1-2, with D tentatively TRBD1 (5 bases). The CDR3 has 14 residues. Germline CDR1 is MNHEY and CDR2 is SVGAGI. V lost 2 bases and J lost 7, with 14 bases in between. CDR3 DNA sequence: TGTGCCAGCAGTTACGGTCGGCAGGGATTTGGCTACACCTTC. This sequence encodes CASSYGRQGFGYTF.

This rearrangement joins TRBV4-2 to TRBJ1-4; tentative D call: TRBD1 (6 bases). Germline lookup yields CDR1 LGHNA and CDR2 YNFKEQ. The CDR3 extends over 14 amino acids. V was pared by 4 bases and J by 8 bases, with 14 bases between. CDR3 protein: CASSPDGRGEKLFF. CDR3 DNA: TGTGCCAGCAGCCCCGACGGGAGGGGGGAAAAACTGTTTTTT.

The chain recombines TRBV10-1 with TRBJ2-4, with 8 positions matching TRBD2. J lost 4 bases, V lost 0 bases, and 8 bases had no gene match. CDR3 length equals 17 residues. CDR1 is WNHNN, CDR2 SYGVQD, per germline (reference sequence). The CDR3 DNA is TGCGCCAGCAGTGAGTCCAAAGCGGGAGCTGAAAAAAACATTCAGTACTTC. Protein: CASSESKAGAEKNIQYF.

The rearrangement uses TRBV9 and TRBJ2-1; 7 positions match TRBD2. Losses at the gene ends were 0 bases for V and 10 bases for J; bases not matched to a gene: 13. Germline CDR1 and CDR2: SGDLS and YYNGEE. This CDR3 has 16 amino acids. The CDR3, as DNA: TGTGCCAGCAGCGTAGCGGTGGGGCTAGCGGTCAAGGAGCAGTTCTTC. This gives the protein CASSVAVGLAVKEQFF.

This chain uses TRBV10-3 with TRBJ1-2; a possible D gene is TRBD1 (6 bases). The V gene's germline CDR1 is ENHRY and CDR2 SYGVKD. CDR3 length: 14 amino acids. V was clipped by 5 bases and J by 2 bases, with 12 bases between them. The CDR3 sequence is CAISSGGQNYGYTF. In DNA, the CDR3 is TGTGCCATCAGTTCCGGGGGGCAGAACTATGGCTACACCTTC.

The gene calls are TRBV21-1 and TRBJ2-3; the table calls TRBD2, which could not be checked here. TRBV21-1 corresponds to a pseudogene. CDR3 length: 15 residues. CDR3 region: CASSAGTSGTDTQYF. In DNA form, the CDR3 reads TGTGCCAGCAGCGCCGGGACTAGCGGCACAGATACGCAGTATTTT.